This is a list of T cell receptor beta chains from one sample in a study of regulatory T cells in long-lasting Graves disease. TCRdb used MiXCR to reprocess the multiplex PCR reads, holding one entry per CDR3 protein. The sample carries about 530,000 distinct CDR3 sequences, about 16% recorded once. This sample also belongs to another study, concerning T cells in Graves' hyperthyroidism and ophthalmopathy.

The source was peripheral blood mononuclear cells (PBMCs), collected at new diagnosis, from a patient treated with antithyroid drugs. The receptor set was obtained from a woman aged 35-65 years with Graves disease. The CDR3 runs from the conserved cysteine through the conserved F or W. A D gene is named only where the DNA matches it firmly. Size is omitted from some rows. Given values are once, few, many or a class for expanded clones.

>18|.|TRBV5-5|TRBJ1-5|.
CASSLLLVGVGGNQPQHF
TGTGCCAGCAGCTTGCTCCTTGTCGGGGTCGGGGGCAATCAGCCCCAGCATTTT
>14|.|TRBV3-1|TRBJ2-3|TRBD2
CASSSVAGTDTQYF
TGTGCCAGCAGCTCCGTAGCGGGGACAGATACGCAGTATTTT
>14|.|TRBV7-9|TRBJ1-5|.
CASSLGSANQPQHF
TGTGCCAGCAGCTTGGGCAGCGCAAATCAGCCCCAGCATTTT
>15|many|TRBV11-2|TRBJ2-3|.
CASSSTGGGTDTQYF
TGTGCCAGCAGCTCTACCGGGGGAGGCACAGATACGCAGTATTTT
>15|many|TRBV12-3/TRBV12-4|TRBJ2-2|.
CASSLTRDGTGELFF
TGTGCCAGCAGTTTAACCAGGGACGGCACCGGGGAGCTGTTTTTT
>16|.|TRBV12-3/TRBV12-4|TRBJ1-5|TRBD1
CASSETGTGSNQPQHF
TGTGCCAGCAGTGAAACCGGGACAGGGTCCAATCAGCCCCAGCATTTT
>14|.|TRBV19|TRBJ1-2|TRBD1
CASRPGQGLSGYTF
TGTGCCAGTAGGCCGGGACAGGGCTTGTCTGGCTACACCTTC
>14|once|TRBV12-3/TRBV12-4|TRBJ1-1|.
CASSGTAWNTEAFF
TGTGCCAGCAGTGGCACCGCATGGAACACTGAAGCTTTCTTT
>14|many|TRBV11-2|TRBJ1-1|.
CASSARPAVTEAFF
TGTGCCAGCAGCGCTAGACCAGCGGTGACTGAAGCTTTCTTT
>13|.|TRBV2|TRBJ1-4|.
CASIPRAGEKLFF
TGTGCCAGCATCCCAAGAGCCGGCGAAAAACTGTTTTTT
>16|few|TRBV10-3|TRBJ2-1|TRBD2
CAISGTSGGARNEQFF
TGTGCCATCAGCGGGACTAGCGGGGGGGCGAGGAATGAGCAGTTCTTC
>14|many|TRBV6-1|TRBJ2-5|.
CASSRVDQEETQYF
TGTGCCAGCAGTAGGGTCGATCAAGAAGAGACCCAGTACTTC
>12|many|TRBV6-1|TRBJ2-1|.
CASSERANEQFF
TGTGCCAGCAGTGAACGAGCAAATGAGCAGTTCTTC
>15|.|TRBV7-2|TRBJ2-2|.
CASSLASRNPGELFF
TGTGCCAGCAGCTTAGCTTCCAGGAACCCCGGGGAGCTGTTTTTT
>14|few|TRBV6-2/TRBV6-3|TRBJ1-2|.
CASSSGGSRWGYTF
TGTGCCAGCAGTTCCGGGGGGTCCCGCTGGGGCTACACCTTC
>17|few|TRBV18|TRBJ2-2|TRBD1
CASSPGGTGIGTGELFF
TGTGCCAGCTCACCCGGCGGGACAGGGATTGGCACCGGGGAGCTGTTTTTT
>15|.|TRBV6-4|TRBJ2-3|TRBD2
CASQETGGPADTQYF
TGTGCCAGCCAAGAGACGGGGGGGCCAGCAGATACGCAGTATTTT
>13|many|TRBV6-1|TRBJ1-1|.
CASSGQEYTEAFF
TGTGCCAGCAGTGGCCAGGAGTACACTGAAGCTTTCTTT
>14|many|TRBV2|TRBJ2-3|.
CASSGSGGTDTQYF
TGTGCCAGCAGTGGATCGGGGGGCACAGATACGCAGTATTTT
>13|many|TRBV28|TRBJ1-5|.
CASEVAGNQPQHF
TGTGCCAGCGAAGTGGCGGGCAATCAGCCCCAGCATTTT
>17|many|TRBV4-2|TRBJ2-3|.
CASSQEGWAPGTDTQYF
TGTGCCAGCAGCCAAGAGGGGTGGGCCCCCGGCACAGATACGCAGTATTTT
>14|few|TRBV18|TRBJ1-2|TRBD1
CASSPTGTGLGYTF
TGTGCCAGCTCACCAACCGGGACAGGGCTAGGCTACACCTTC
>13|many|TRBV6-2/TRBV6-3|TRBJ2-7|TRBD2
CASNPSGTYEQYF
TGTGCCAGCAACCCTAGCGGGACTTACGAGCAGTACTTC
>16|.|TRBV7-9|TRBJ1-6|.
CASSLVLSSYNSPLHF
TGTGCCAGCAGCTTAGTGCTGAGCTCCTATAATTCACCCCTCCACTTT
>16|.|TRBV4-2|TRBJ2-1|TRBD2
CASSQDWGGGYNEQFF
TGTGCCAGCAGCCAAGATTGGGGGGGGGGGTACAATGAGCAGTTCTTC
>15|many|TRBV3-1|TRBJ2-5|.
CASSLQQGPQETQYF
TGTGCCAGCAGCCTACAACAGGGCCCCCAGGAGACCCAGTACTTC
>14|.|TRBV6-1|TRBJ2-2|.
CASSGQDGAGELFF
TGTGCCAGCAGCGGGCAGGACGGTGCCGGGGAGCTGTTTTTT
>15|.|TRBV3-1|TRBJ2-5|.
CASSRDHRPTETQYF
TGTGCCAGCAGCCGAGATCACAGACCTACGGAGACCCAGTACTTC
>14|many|TRBV12-3/TRBV12-4|TRBJ2-2|.
CASTDLGNTGELFF
TGTGCCAGCACCGACTTGGGGAACACCGGGGAGCTGTTTTTT
>14|many|TRBV2|TRBJ2-3|TRBD1
CASLGQGAQDTQYF
TGTGCCAGCCTAGGACAGGGGGCACAAGATACGCAGTATTTT
>14|many|TRBV18|TRBJ1-1|.
CASSPQHPNTEAFF
TGTGCCAGCTCACCACAGCACCCGAACACTGAAGCTTTCTTT
>13|few|TRBV6-2/TRBV6-3|TRBJ1-1|.
CASSWGKNTEAFF
TGTGCCAGCAGTTGGGGGAAGAACACTGAAGCTTTCTTT
>15|.|TRBV2|TRBJ2-5|TRBD2
CASSNSGGLQGTQYF
TGTGCCAGCAGTAATAGCGGGGGGCTCCAAGGGACCCAGTACTTC
>10|many|TRBV6-1|TRBJ1-2|.
CASRGRGYTF
TGTGCCAGCAGAGGGCGGGGCTACACCTTC
>16|many|TRBV6-1|TRBJ1-5|.
CASSSGWSNSNQPQHF
TGTGCCAGCAGCTCGGGTTGGTCTAATAGCAATCAGCCCCAGCATTTT
>18|few|TRBV5-1|TRBJ2-7|TRBD2
CASSRWTSGGAGSYEQYF
TGCGCCAGCAGCCGCTGGACTAGCGGGGGCGCGGGGTCCTACGAGCAGTACTTC
>14|.|TRBV5-1|TRBJ1-1|TRBD1
CASSLDRGDTEAFF
TGCGCCAGCAGCCTGGACAGGGGGGACACTGAAGCTTTCTTT
>15|.|TRBV7-6|TRBJ2-5|.
CASSRAGSGQETQYF
TGTGCCAGCAGCAGGGCGGGGTCTGGCCAAGAGACCCAGTACTTC
>14|few|TRBV4-1|TRBJ2-1|.
CASSQDRGTDEQFF
TGCGCCAGCAGCCAAGACCGGGGGACAGATGAGCAGTTCTTC
>15|.|TRBV20-1|TRBJ2-7|.
CSARDGGGASYEQYF
TGCAGTGCTAGAGATGGAGGGGGCGCTTCCTACGAGCAGTACTTC
>14|many|TRBV6-5|TRBJ2-5|.
CASSYGSGEETQYF
TGTGCCAGCAGTTATGGGTCGGGGGAAGAGACCCAGTACTTC
>13|.|TRBV7-3|TRBJ2-3|.
CASSSGPIDTQYF
TGTGCCAGCAGCTCGGGACCCATCGATACGCAGTATTTT
>15|.|TRBV7-9|TRBJ2-7|.
CASSPLGEQAAKQYF
TGTGCCAGCAGCCCGCTGGGTGAGCAGGCCGCTAAGCAGTACTTC
>13|many|TRBV3-1|TRBJ1-1|.
CASSRAGNTEAFF
TGTGCCAGCAGCAGGGCGGGGAACACTGAAGCTTTCTTT
>12|many|TRBV11-2|TRBJ2-1|.
CASKGGWNEQFF
TGTGCCAGCAAGGGGGGGTGGAATGAGCAGTTCTTC
>14|.|TRBV5-8|TRBJ1-2|.
CASSLVQGHYGYTF
TGTGCCAGCAGCTTGGTCCAGGGCCACTATGGCTACACCTTC
>15|few|TRBV20-1|TRBJ2-7|.
CSASRPRTGSYEQYF
TGCAGTGCTAGCAGACCCCGGACTGGATCCTACGAGCAGTACTTC
>15|.|TRBV5-5|TRBJ1-6|.
CASSLGPNSYSPLHF
TGTGCCAGCAGCTTGGGACCGAACAGCTATTCACCCCTCCACTTT
>14|many|TRBV2|TRBJ1-2|.
CASSENRLNYGYTF
TGTGCCAGCAGTGAAAACAGGCTAAACTATGGCTACACCTTC
>16|many|TRBV12-3/TRBV12-4|TRBJ1-2|.
CASRTETGTYNYGYTF
TGTGCCAGCAGGACGGAAACGGGTACCTATAACTATGGCTACACCTTC
>14|.|TRBV3-1|TRBJ2-3|.
CASSQGFSADTQYF
TGTGCCAGCAGCCAAGGTTTCTCTGCAGATACGCAGTATTTT
>14|once|TRBV19|TRBJ2-3|.
CASSRAGITDTQYF
TGTGCCAGTAGTAGAGCAGGGATCACAGATACGCAGTATTTT
>14|.|TRBV2|TRBJ1-4|.
CASSDEVLKGELFF
TGTGCCAGCAGTGATGAGGTCCTGAAGGGAGAACTGTTTTTT
>14|many|TRBV6-2/TRBV6-3|TRBJ2-7|.
CASSSLGGDYEQYF
TGTGCCAGCAGCTCGCTAGGGGGGGACTACGAGCAGTACTTC
>13|few|TRBV12-3/TRBV12-4|TRBJ1-5|.
CASSTNPNQPQHF
TGTGCCAGCTCCACTAACCCCAATCAGCCCCAGCATTTT
>14|.|TRBV19|TRBJ1-5|.
CASTLRWRNQPQHF
TGTGCCAGTACCTTGAGGTGGCGCAATCAGCCCCAGCATTTT
>16|few|TRBV6-5|TRBJ2-7|.
CASSYSMPGSSYEQYF
TGTGCCAGCAGTTACTCGATGCCAGGGAGCTCCTACGAGCAGTACTTC